One sample yielded the 5 T cell receptor beta chains listed below, sequenced in a study of T cells in tumors after PD-1 blockade. Libraries were prepared by immunoSEQ multiplex PCR; TCRdb keeps only in-frame clonotypes and omits some of them. The sample lists about 3,800 clones; about three fifths were seen once. The starting material was tumor tissue, obtained after anti-PD-1 treatment. These receptors were taken from a human donor with cutaneous squamous cell carcinoma.

The chain employs TRBV2 and TRBJ1-5; 9 bases are shared with TRBD1. Germline V gives CDR1 SNHLY, CDR2 FYNNEI. The CDR3 has 14 amino acids. V was pared by 6 bases and J by 4 bases, with 4 bases of the junction left unmatched. The DNA for the CDR3 is TGTGCCAGCAGGGGGACAGGGCAAAATCAGCCCCAGCATTTT. Its protein is CASRGTGQNQPQHF.

The chain combines TRBV10-3 with TRBJ2-3; D might be TRBD2 (5 bases). Trimming shortened V by 7 bases and J by 2 bases, and 10 bases separated the two germline ends. The CDR3 contains 13 residues. Germline V gene sequence: CDR1 ENHRY, CDR2 SYGVKD. In DNA form, the CDR3 reads TGTGCCATCAATGCGGGCGACACAGATACGCAGTATTTT. This gives the protein CAINAGDTDTQYF.

V and J are TRBV5-1 and TRBJ2-7; D unclear. The CDR3 is 13 residues long. Trimming took off 4 bases at V and 0 bases at J, with 8 bases between the two ends. Per the germline V gene, CDR1 is SGHRS and CDR2 is YFSETQ. The CDR3 DNA is TGCGCCAGCAGCAACCGGAGCTCCTACGAGCAGTACTTC. Translation: CASSNRSSYEQYF.

J is TRBJ2-2 and V is TRBV7-3; 10 nucleotides match TRBD2. The germline V gene encodes CDR1 SGHTA and CDR2 FQGTGA. This CDR3 is 15 amino acids long. Unmatched junction bases numbered 6, after V lost 4 bases and J lost 7 bases. DNA for the CDR3: TGTGCCAGCAGCTCCTCTAGCGGGGGTGTCGGGGAGCTGTTTTTT. Its translation is CASSSSSGGVGELFF. Based on the CDR3 plus reference TRBV7-3 and TRBJ2-2, the full variable domain is GAGVSQTPSNKVTEKGKYVELRCDPISGHTALYWYRQSLGQGPEFLIYFQGTGAADDSGLPNDRFFAVRPEGSVSTLKIQRTERGDSAVYLCASSSSSGGVGELFFGEGSRLTVL.

This clone was observed a single time. The chain combines TRBV7-2 with TRBJ2-1, with a possible D match to TRBD2 (5 bases). Germline V lookup: CDR1 SGHTA, CDR2 FQGNSA. The CDR3 extends over 15 amino acids. Trimming removed 0 bases from V and 3 bases from J, with 9 bases in between. DNA of the CDR3: TGTGCCAGCAGCTTAGCGGAGGCATTCTACAATGAGCAGTTCTTC. Amino acid sequence: CASSLAEAFYNEQFF.